This T cell receptor (beta chain) was found in a study of neoadjuvant anti-PD-1 for oral cavity cancer. Study-level information: Around day 43, patients without progression received a fourth nivolumab dose before surgery. Study-wide results and limits: Non-responders to neoadjuvant nivolumab had significantly more clonal PBMC T cells than responders. Higher pretreatment blood Treg/Th17 ratios correlated with higher pretreatment blood and lower post-treatment tumor TCRbeta clonality.

As to this clone: Its cognate antigen is unknown.

These newly diagnosed stage II-IVA oral cavity squamous cell carcinoma patients had no prior systemic or radiation treatment. TCRdb's copy holds only in-frame clones and misses some; the assay was immunoSEQ multiplex PCR. Of fewer than 20,000 clones in the sample, around 62% were seen once. In germline, CDR1 is SGDLS, CDR2 YYNGEE. The CDR3 is made up of 15 amino acids. Trimming took 0 bases from V and 6 from J, leaving 13 bases between them. The clonotype comes from a person between 35 and 79 years old with oral cavity squamous cell carcinoma. The V and J genes are TRBV9 and TRBJ2-1; D may be TRBD2 (5 bases). Sequenced material: PBMCs, taken before nivolumab (anti-PD-1) treatment. CDR3 region: CASSVDSHRGNEQFF. CDR3 nucleotides: TGTGCCAGCAGCGTAGACAGCCACCGGGGCAATGAGCAGTTCTTC. Supplemented by reference TRBV9 and TRBJ2-1, the full variable domain reads DSGVTQTPKHLITATGQRVTLRCSPRSGDLSVYWYQQSLDQGLQFLIQYYNGEERAKGNILERFSAQQFPDLHSELNLSSLELGDSALYFCASSVDSHRGNEQFFGPGTRLTVL.